This TCR beta chain was profiled in a study of follicular helper T cells after annual influenza vaccination. This CDR3 region has 15 residues. Germline V lookup: CDR1 SGHKS, CDR2 YYEKEE (reference sequence). Trimming cost V 1 base and J 0 bases, with 8 bases left between them. Sequencing of TCRB used Survey level resolution. Clones were read by immunoSEQ multiplex PCR, and TCRdb kept only the in-frame ones, dropping some. Found here are several thousand clones, more than 80% of them singletons; the top ten hold 3% to 4.5%. Time point here: 2014-2015 season, 7 days after vaccination. This clone was found a few times.

This sample comprised CXCR5+ CD38- circulating T follicular helper cells from blood, obtained 7 days after influenza vaccination. Subset of the sample: circulating Tfh, non-naive CD4+CXCR5+PD-1+ (ICOS+CD38+ or ICOS-CD38-). This clonotype originated in an adult who received the influenza vaccine. This chain joins TRBV5-5 and TRBJ2-1; D may be TRBD2 (6 bases). The CDR3 sequence is CASSLIAVSYNEQFF. The CDR3 bases are TGTGCCAGCAGCTTGATAGCGGTCTCCTACAATGAGCAGTTCTTC.